Sequencing of this T cell receptor (beta chain) was carried out in a study of OX40 agonist ivuxolimab in advanced cancers. Study as a whole: Patients were treated with intravenous ivuxolimab, dosed at 0.01 to 10 mg/kg and infused every 2 weeks. The diagnoses of dose-escalation patients were hepatocellular carcinoma, melanoma, renal cell or head and neck cancer. The dose-escalation cohort was about 83% male, with a mean age of 60 years, ranging roughly 20 to 90.

In germline, CDR1 is SGHRS, CDR2 YFSETQ. With V trimmed by 4 bases and J by 0 bases, 4 bases remained unmatched. The CDR3 loop spans 15 amino acids. For this clone: The antigen remains unidentified.

Sequencing used immunoSEQ multiplex PCR; TCRdb keeps in-frame clones, though not all of them. The sample includes tens of thousands of clones, roughly 85% of them seen just once. Study-level points and caveats: Circulating CD4+ and CD8+ T cells showed clonal expansion by week 6 at 0.1 to 3.0 mg/kg.

The clonotype was recovered from an adult with an advanced solid tumor such as melanoma, head and neck, liver or kidney cancer. V usage is TRBV5-1 and J usage is TRBJ2-3; 8 nucleotides align to TRBD2. The sequences come from CD4+ or CD8+ T cells sorted from blood, collected in a trial of the OX40 agonist ivuxolimab. The CDR3 nucleotides read TGCGCCAGCAGCCGTAGCGGGGCTAGCACAGATACGCAGTATTTT. It specifies CASSRSGASTDTQYF.